This T cell receptor (beta chain) was observed in a study of CD8+ T cells in alopecia areata. The authors extracted RNA and reverse transcribed it into cDNA as the sequencing template. The table came from immunoSEQ multiplex PCR; TCRdb's copy has only in-frame clones and leaves some out. The repertoire holds roughly 250,000 clones, roughly 69% seen once, with under 1.5% in the top ten. V was clipped by 6 bases and J by 5 bases, with 19 bases between them. Germline V gives CDR1 SGHVS, CDR2 FNYEAQ. This CDR3 spans 15 amino acids. The sequence was collected from a human donor with alopecia areata. V gene TRBV7-6 combines with J gene TRBJ1-2; D is uncertain. The specimen was CD4+ T cells sorted from blood, collected at week 0. The CDR3: CASSPVSPNRYGYTF. CDR3 DNA: TGTGCCAGCAGTCCAGTCTCCCCCAACCGTTATGGCTACACCTTC.